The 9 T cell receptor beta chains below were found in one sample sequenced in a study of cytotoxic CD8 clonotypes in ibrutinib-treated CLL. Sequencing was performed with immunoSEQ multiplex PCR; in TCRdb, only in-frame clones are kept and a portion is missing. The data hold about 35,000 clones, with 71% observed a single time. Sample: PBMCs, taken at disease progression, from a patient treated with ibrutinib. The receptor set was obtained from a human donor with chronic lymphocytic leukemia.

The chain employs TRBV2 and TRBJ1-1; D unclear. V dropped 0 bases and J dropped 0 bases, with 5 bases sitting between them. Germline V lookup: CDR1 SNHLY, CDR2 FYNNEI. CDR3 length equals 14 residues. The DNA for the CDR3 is TGTGCCAGCAGTGAAGCGCGGGTGAACACTGAAGCTTTCTTT. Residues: CASSEARVNTEAFF.

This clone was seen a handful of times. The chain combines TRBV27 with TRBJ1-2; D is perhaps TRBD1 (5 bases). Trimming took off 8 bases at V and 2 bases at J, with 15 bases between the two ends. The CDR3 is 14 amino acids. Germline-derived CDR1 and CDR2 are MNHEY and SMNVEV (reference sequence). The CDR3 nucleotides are TGTGCCAGCTCTCTGGGGCCCCTAAACTATGGCTACACCTTC. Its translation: CASSLGPLNYGYTF.

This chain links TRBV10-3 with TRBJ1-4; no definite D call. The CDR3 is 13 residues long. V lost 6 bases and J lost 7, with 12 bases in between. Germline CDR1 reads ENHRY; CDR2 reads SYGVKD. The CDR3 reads CAISPGEGEKLFF. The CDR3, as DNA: TGTGCCATCAGCCCCGGTGAGGGTGAAAAACTGTTTTTT.

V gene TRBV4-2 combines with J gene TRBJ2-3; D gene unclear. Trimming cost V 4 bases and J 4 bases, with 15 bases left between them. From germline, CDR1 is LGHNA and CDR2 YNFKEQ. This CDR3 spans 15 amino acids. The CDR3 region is CASSLVGVVADTQYF. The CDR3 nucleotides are TGTGCCAGCAGCCTGGTGGGCGTGGTGGCAGATACGCAGTATTTT.

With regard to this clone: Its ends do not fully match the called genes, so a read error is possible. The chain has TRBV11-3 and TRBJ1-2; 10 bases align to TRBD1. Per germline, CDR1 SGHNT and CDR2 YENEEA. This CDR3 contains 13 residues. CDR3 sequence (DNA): TGTGCCAGCAGCTTAGGGGAGACAGGGGGCCTATCCTTC. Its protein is CASSLGETGGLSF.

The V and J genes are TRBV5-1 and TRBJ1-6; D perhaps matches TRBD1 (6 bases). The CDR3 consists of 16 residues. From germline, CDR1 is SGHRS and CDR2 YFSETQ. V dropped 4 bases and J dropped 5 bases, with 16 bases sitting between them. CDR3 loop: CASSPDGTQHNSPLHF. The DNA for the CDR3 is TGCGCCAGCAGCCCGGACGGGACACAACATAATTCACCCCTCCACTTT.

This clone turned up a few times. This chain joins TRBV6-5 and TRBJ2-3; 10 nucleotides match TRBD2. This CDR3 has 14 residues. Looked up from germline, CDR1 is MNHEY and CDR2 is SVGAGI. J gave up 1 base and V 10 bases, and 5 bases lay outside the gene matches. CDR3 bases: TGTGCCACCCAGACTAGCGGGCGCACAGATACGCAGTATTTT. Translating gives CATQTSGRTDTQYF.

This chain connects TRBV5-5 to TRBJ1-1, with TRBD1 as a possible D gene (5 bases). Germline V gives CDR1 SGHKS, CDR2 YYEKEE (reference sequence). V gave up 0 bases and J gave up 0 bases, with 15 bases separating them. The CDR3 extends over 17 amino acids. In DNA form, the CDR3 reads TGTGCCAGCAGCTTGGCCTCCCGGGGGGTCATGAACACTGAAGCTTTCTTT. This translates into CASSLASRGVMNTEAFF.

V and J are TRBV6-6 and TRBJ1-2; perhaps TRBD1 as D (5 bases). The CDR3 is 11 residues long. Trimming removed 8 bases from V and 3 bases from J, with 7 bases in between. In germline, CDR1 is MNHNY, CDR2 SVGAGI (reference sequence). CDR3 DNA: TGTGCCAGCGGCAGGGACTATGGCTACACCTTC. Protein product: CASGRDYGYTF.